These 2 T cell receptor beta chains share one sample of origin, sequenced in a study. TCRdb called the 5' RACE reads again in MiXCR, with one record for every CDR3 protein. Of nearly 55,000 distinct CDR3 sequences in the sample, more than 20% were seen once. The specimen was tumor-infiltrating naive CD4+ T cells sorted from the breast tumor. Subset meaning: naive CD4+ T cells, CD4+CD45RA+CD25-. The receptor set was obtained from a female donor with breast cancer.

Regarding this clonotype: With a much larger clone just one base away, this may be a read error. Here the CDR3 omits its conserved ending phenylalanine or tryptophan, so a read error is the likely source. The chain couples TRBV10-3 to TRBJ2-2; no firm D call. CDR1 and CDR2 from the germline V gene are ENHRY and SYGVKD. The CDR3 has 11 residues. The V end was cut by 8 bases, the J end by 5 bases, with 6 bases between. The CDR3 DNA reads TGTGCCATCGGATGGACCGGGGAGCTGTTTATT. It codes for CAIGWTGELFI.

This clonotype has a count of ten or more. Here the CDR3 DNA reads TGTGCCAGCAGTCGATTGGGGGGCTTGTTGGACGAGCAGTACTTC. Translation gives CASSRLGGLLDEQYF. This chain connects TRBV27 to TRBJ2-7, with D perhaps matching TRBD1 or TRBD2 (6 bases each). The CDR3 sequence is 15 residues long. The germline gives CDR1 MNHEY, CDR2 SMNVEV (reference sequence). V lost 5 bases, J lost 5 bases, and 19 bases lay in between.